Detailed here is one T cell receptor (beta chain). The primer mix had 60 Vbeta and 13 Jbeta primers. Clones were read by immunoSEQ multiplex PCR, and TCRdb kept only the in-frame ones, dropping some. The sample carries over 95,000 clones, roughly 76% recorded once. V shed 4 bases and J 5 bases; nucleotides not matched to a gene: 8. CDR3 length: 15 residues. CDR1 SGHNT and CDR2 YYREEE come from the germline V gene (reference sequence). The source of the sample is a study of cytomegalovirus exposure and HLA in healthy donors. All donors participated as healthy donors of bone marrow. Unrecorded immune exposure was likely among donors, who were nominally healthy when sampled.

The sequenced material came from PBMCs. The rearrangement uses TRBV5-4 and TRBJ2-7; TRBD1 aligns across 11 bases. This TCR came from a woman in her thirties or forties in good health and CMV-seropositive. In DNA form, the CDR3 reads TGTGCCAGCAGCGGGGACAGGGGGTTCCTCGACGAGCAGTACTTC. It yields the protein CASSGDRGFLDEQYF.